This T cell receptor beta chain was captured in a study of graft-versus-host responses after intestinal transplantation. Background on the study: Each patient got anti-thymocyte globulin induction, then tacrolimus and steroids for around three years.

TCRdb's copy holds only in-frame clones and misses some; the assay was immunoSEQ multiplex PCR. The repertoire holds about 97,000 clones, with approximately 92% as singletons. The study's findings and limits: GvH clones were identified in recipient marrow, with some first appearing in ileum or blood. Across patients carrying graft-donor T cell macrochimerism, allografts held high graft-versus-host to host-versus-graft clonal ratios.

This clone was recorded once. What it binds is unknown. This TCR came from a human patient who received an intestinal transplant, so some T cells may come from the graft donor. This material consisted of PBMCs, taken roughly 410 days after intestinal transplant.

The CDR3 reads CASSNGLGYGYTF. The CDR3, as DNA: TGTGCCAGTAGTAACGGCTTGGGCTATGGCTACACCTTC. The chain couples TRBV19 to TRBJ1-2; no definite D call. The CDR3 is 13 amino acids. The germline CDR1 and CDR2 sequences are LNHDA and SQIVND (reference sequence). With 4 bases removed from V and 4 bases from J, the gap between germline ends came to 10 bases.